This T cell receptor (beta chain) appears in the sequencing data of a study of blood T cell repertoires in COVID-19. Per the original methods: Scientists estimated how many nucleated cells there were by amplifying reference gene primers. TCRdb's table, derived via immunoSEQ multiplex PCR, lists solely in-frame clones and lacks some. D and trimming were read from the DNA, whereas the V and J calls and clone size are those reported in that table. The sample has under 65,000 clones; more than 80% are singletons. CDR3 length: 13 residues. Germline assignment: CDR1 DFQATT and CDR2 SNEGSKA (reference sequence). With 3 bases removed from V and 5 bases from J, the gap between germline ends came to 13 bases.

This clonotype was sampled from an elderly woman with active COVID-19. The chain uses TRBV20-1 and TRBJ2-5, with D tentatively TRBD2 (6 bases). Sequenced sample: peripheral blood. This chain's CDR3 is CSASGQGGETQYF. DNA for the CDR3: TGCAGTGCTAGTGGGCAGGGAGGCGAGACCCAGTACTTC.